This TCR beta chain was found in a study of radiation and T cells in renal cell carcinoma. Across the study: Nephrectomy followed 15 Gy stereotactic body radiation by 4 weeks. Points from the study as a whole: Pretreatment tumor biopsies were lacking, so baseline clonotypes are unknown.

Details on this clone: Its antigen remains unknown.

The CDR3 length is 16 residues. Germline V gives CDR1 SGDLS, CDR2 YYNGEE. The ends lost 4 bases at V and 2 bases at J; junction bases unmatched: 6. Time point described: baseline pretreatment blood. The treatment denotes: 15 Gy SBRT to primary tumor, nephrectomy 4 weeks later. Serial blood draws occurred at baseline and 2 and 4 weeks post-SBRT. The patient's renal cell carcinoma had clear cell pathology. Profiling relied on immunoSEQ multiplex PCR, and the TCRdb table lists in-frame clones only, not all of them. The sample carries 95,000 to 150,000 clones, about four fifths recorded once. The sample consisted of blood, taken from a patient whose treatment included radiotherapy and nephrectomy. This TCR was sampled from a woman aged 55 to 70 with renal cell carcinoma. This chain links TRBV9 with TRBJ2-3, with 11 bases identical to TRBD1. The CDR3 spells CASSKGQGAVTDTQYF. The DNA of the CDR3 is TGTGCCAGCAGCAAAGGACAGGGGGCAGTCACAGATACGCAGTATTTT. The whole variable domain, filled in from reference TRBV9 and TRBJ2-3, reads DSGVTQTPKHLITATGQRVTLRCSPRSGDLSVYWYQQSLDQGLQFLIQYYNGEERAKGNILERFSAQQFPDLHSELNLSSLELGDSALYFCASSKGQGAVTDTQYFGPGTRLTVL.